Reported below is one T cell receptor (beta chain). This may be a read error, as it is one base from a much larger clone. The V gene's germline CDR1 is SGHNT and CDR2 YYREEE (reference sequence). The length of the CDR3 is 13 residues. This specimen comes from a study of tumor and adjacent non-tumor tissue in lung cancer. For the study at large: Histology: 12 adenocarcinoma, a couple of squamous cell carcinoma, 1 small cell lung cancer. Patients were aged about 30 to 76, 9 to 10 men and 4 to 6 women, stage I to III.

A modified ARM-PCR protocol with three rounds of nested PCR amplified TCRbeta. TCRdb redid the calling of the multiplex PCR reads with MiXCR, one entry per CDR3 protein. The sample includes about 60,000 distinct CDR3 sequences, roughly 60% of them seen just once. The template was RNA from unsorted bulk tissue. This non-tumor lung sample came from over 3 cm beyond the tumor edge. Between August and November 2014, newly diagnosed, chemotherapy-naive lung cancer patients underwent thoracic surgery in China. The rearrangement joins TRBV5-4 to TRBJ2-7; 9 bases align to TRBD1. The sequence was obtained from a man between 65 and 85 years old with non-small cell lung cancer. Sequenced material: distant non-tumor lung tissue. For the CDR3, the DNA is TGTGCCAGCAGTCGACAGGGGGTCTACGAGCCGTACTTC. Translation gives CASSRQGVYEPYF.